This paragraph reports one T cell receptor beta chain. Its antigen is unidentified. This entry belongs to a study of T-cell reconstitution after alpha-beta-depleted transplantation in children. Study-level points and caveats: For some patients, TCRbeta diversity was high at day 60 because of recipient T cells and thymic progenitors that survived. About two months after transplant, alpha-beta T cells reportedly came from several hundred expanded graft clones. It was newly produced T cells that mostly accounted for T-cell counts and diversity one year after transplant.

During its preparation, the TCRbeta library received unique molecular identifiers. TCRdb re-called the PCR reads with MiXCR, one entry per CDR3 protein. The repertoire holds fewer than 350,000 distinct CDR3 sequences, with nearly 8% as singletons. The CDR3 length is 16 residues. Germline V gives CDR1 SGHRS, CDR2 YFSETQ. The V and J ends lost 4 bases and 1 base, in that order; junction bases with no gene match: 6. The sequence was collected from a female patient aged 2-9 years who had a stem cell transplant for Fanconi anemia, so the T cells may come from the graft donor. The sequencing here drew on peripheral blood, taken 360 days after TCRalphabeta/CD19-depleted stem cell transplant. The genes are TRBV5-1 and TRBJ1-1; TRBD1 matches at 11 bases. CDR3 region: CASSQGTGGPNTEAFF. The CDR3 DNA is TGCGCCAGCAGCCAAGGGACAGGGGGTCCGAACACTGAAGCTTTCTTT. Using reference TRBV5-1 and TRBJ1-1 for the parts outside the CDR3, the full variable domain is KAGVTQTPRYLIKTRGQQVTLSCSPISGHRSVSWYQQTPGQGLQFLFEYFSETQRNKGNFPGRFSGRQFSNSRSEMNVSTLELGDSALYLCASSQGTGGPNTEAFFGQGTRLTVV.